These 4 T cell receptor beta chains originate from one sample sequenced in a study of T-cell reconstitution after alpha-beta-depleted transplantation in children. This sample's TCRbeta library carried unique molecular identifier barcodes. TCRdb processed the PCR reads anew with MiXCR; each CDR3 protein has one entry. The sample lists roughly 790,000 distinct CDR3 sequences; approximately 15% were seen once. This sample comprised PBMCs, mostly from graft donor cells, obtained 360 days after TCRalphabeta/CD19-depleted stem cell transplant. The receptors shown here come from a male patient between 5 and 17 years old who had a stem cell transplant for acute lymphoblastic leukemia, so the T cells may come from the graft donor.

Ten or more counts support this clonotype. The chain's CDR3 is CASSLRGQVRYEQYF. The CDR3 DNA reads TGTGCCAGCAGTTTACGGGGACAGGTCCGCTACGAGCAGTACTTC. V is TRBV28 and J is TRBJ2-7; 8 nucleotides align to TRBD1. CDR1 and CDR2 from the germline V gene are MDHEN and SYDVKM. The CDR3 has 15 residues. The trim removed 2 bases at V and 3 bases at J, leaving 6 bases unmatched.

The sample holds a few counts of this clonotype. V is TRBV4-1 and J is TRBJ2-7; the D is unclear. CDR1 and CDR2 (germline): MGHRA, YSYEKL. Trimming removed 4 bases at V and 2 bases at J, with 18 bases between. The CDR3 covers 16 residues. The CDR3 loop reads CASSPPPPRGAYEQYF. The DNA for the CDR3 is TGCGCCAGCAGCCCCCCCCCACCTCGAGGAGCCTACGAGCAGTACTTC.

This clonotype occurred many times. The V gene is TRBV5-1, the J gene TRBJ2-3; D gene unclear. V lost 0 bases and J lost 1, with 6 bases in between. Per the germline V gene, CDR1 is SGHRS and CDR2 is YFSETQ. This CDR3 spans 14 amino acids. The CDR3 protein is CASSLGTRTDTQYF. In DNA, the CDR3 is TGCGCCAGCAGCTTGGGAACGCGCACAGATACGCAGTATTTT.

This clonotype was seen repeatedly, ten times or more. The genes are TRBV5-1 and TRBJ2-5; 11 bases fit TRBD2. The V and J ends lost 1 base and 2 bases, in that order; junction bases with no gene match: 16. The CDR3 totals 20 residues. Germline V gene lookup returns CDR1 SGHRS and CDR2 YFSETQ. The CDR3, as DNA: TGCGCCAGCAGCTTGCCGGCTAGCGGGAGGACTACTTCAAAACAAGAGACCCAGTACTTC. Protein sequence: CASSLPASGRTTSKQETQYF.